This T cell receptor beta chain was identified during a study of shared clonotypes between healthy human individuals. Each cell subset's genomic DNA was divided evenly among several immunoSEQ plates. The table came from immunoSEQ multiplex PCR; TCRdb's copy has only in-frame clones and leaves some out. The data show roughly 320,000 clones, about nine tenths seen once. As regards this clone: Its antigen is as yet unknown. This may be a read error, as it is one base from a much larger clone.

Broader study findings: Relative to clonotypes present in all four donors, those not shared had lower generation probabilities.

Per germline, CDR1 SGHRS and CDR2 YFSETQ. This CDR3 is 15 amino acids long. CD8 memory fractions consisted of CD45RO+ and CCR7-negative CD45RA+ TemRA cells together. The receptor's source is a man aged 18 to 30 in good health. V gene TRBV5-1 combines with J gene TRBJ2-1, with D maybe TRBD2 (5 bases). Sample: memory CD8+ T cells sorted from blood. The subset is: CD45RO+ cells pooled with CCR7-negative TemRA cells. Here the CDR3 DNA reads TGCGCCAGCAGCTTGGGGAGCGGAGCCTACAATGATCAGTTCTTC. Protein sequence: CASSLGSGAYNDQFF.